This T cell receptor beta chain derives from a study of cytomegalovirus exposure and HLA in healthy donors. Primers for the PCR totalled 60 Vbeta and 13 Jbeta. TCRdb keeps only in-frame clones here, not all; method: immunoSEQ multiplex PCR. Counted here are roughly 150,000 clones, 70% occurring once; the ten biggest clones make up 2% to 2.5%. Germline V gene sequence: CDR1 SGHAT, CDR2 FQNNGV. Trimming removed 0 bases from V and 4 bases from J, with 18 bases in between. This CDR3 is built from 17 residues. The source material was PBMCs. The chain links TRBV11-2 to TRBJ1-2; tentative D call: TRBD1 (6 bases). The sequence was collected from a woman aged 60-75 years in good health and CMV-seropositive. CDR3 in amino acids: CASSLDSRGAGSYGYTF. The CDR3 bases are TGTGCCAGCAGCTTAGACAGCCGGGGGGCCGGAAGCTATGGCTACACCTTC.